The 24 T cell receptor beta chains below all came from one sample that was sequenced in a study of read filtering for tumor transcriptome and immune sequencing (TCRdb year 2020). Sequencing used an Illumina HiSeq 4000. TCR libraries were constructed from 400 to 500 ng RNA using the Immunoverse kit, and molecular barcoded adaptors covering alpha/delta and beta/gamma chains were employed. The public reads were reprocessed in TCRdb via fastp at Q25 and MiXCR, keeping in-frame beta chains. Identical CDR3 protein sequences are pooled into one entry, listed with their most common genes and DNA. The sample table lists around 30,000 distinct CDR3 sequences, approximately 17% of them with a count of one. Around 16% of the sample is taken by the ten largest. Sequencing was carried out using a population of CD138-negative cells sorted from bone marrow. In the paper's terms, the cell subset or site label means: bone marrow mononuclear cells depleted of CD138+ plasma/myeloma cells by negative magnetic selection. The receptor set was obtained from a donor over 35 with multiple myeloma.

This clonotype was detected many times. This chain joins TRBV11-2 and TRBJ2-5; D possibly corresponds to TRBD1 (6 bases). The CDR3 is 15 residues long. The ends were cut back, 2 bases at V and 3 bases at J, with 13 bases in the middle. The germline gives CDR1 SGHAT, CDR2 FQNNGV. The CDR3 loop is CASSLMGASEETQYF. The CDR3 DNA follows: TGTGCCAGCAGCTTAATGGGGGCGTCCGAAGAGACCCAGTACTTC.

This clonotype has at least ten counts. This chain joins TRBV27 and TRBJ2-7, with 11 bases fitting TRBD2. With V trimmed by 6 bases and J by 4 bases, 2 bases remained unmatched. Per the germline V gene, CDR1 is MNHEY and CDR2 is SMNVEV (reference sequence). This CDR3 spans 13 amino acids. The CDR3 region is CASRGLAEYEQYF. The CDR3 nucleotides are TGTGCCAGCAGGGGACTAGCGGAATACGAGCAGTACTTC.

At least ten counts were recorded for this clonotype. The chain recombines TRBV23-1 with TRBJ1-5; D perhaps matches TRBD1 (6 bases). TRBV23-1 is labeled an ORF, and its function is uncertain. CDR3 length equals 19 residues. Trimming stripped 0 bases from V and 3 bases from J, with 21 bases between. CDR3 bases: TGCGCCAGCAGTCAATCGAGGGATCCAGGGACAAAATTCAATCAGCCCCAGCATTTT. Translation gives CASSQSRDPGTKFNQPQHF.

This clonotype was observed a handful of times. This may stem from a read error, because a much larger clone lies one nucleotide away. The CDR3 sequence: CASSSPVASAQYF. CDR3 in DNA: TGTGCCAGCAGCTCCCCCGTAGCCAGTGCGCAGTATTTT. The chain has TRBV2 and TRBJ2-3; no reliable D call. CDR3 length: 13 amino acids. CDR1 and CDR2 (germline): SNHLY, FYNNEI. V shed 6 bases and J shed 10 bases, with 17 bases lying between them.

This clonotype was seen ten or more times. The chain links TRBV20-1 to TRBJ2-7; D is possibly TRBD1 or TRBD2 (5 bases each). CDR1 is DFQATT, CDR2 SNEGSKA, per germline (reference sequence). Trimming pared 6 bases from V and 1 base from J, leaving 22 bases between. The CDR3 is 16 residues long. The CDR3 region is CSAVGPGRVASYEQYF. CDR3 coding DNA: TGCAGTGCCGTAGGGCCGGGACGCGTTGCGTCCTACGAGCAGTACTTC.

There are many counts of this clonotype. The chain is built from TRBV20-1 and TRBJ2-1; D is undetermined. Germline values: CDR1 DFQATT, CDR2 SNEGSKA (reference sequence). Between the trimmed V and J ends, which lost 4 bases and 9 bases, there was a span of 10 bases. There are 11 residues in the CDR3. Here the CDR3 DNA reads TGCAGTGCTACCCGGGCTAGTGAGCAGTTCTTC. Amino acid sequence: CSATRASEQFF.

This chain connects TRBV7-8 to TRBJ1-1; a possible D gene is TRBD1 (5 bases). The V end was cut by 1 base, the J end by 4 bases, with 19 bases between. Germline V CDR1 and CDR2: SGHVS, FQNEAQ. The CDR3 is 17 residues long. CDR3 region: CASSLERGTGRGTEAFF. The CDR3 region has the DNA TGTGCCAGCAGCTTAGAAAGAGGGACCGGGCGGGGCACTGAAGCTTTCTTT.

At least ten counts were recorded for this clonotype. At one end the junction does not follow the germline gene, possibly because of a read error. The CDR3 spells CASSFRDQRLF. As DNA, the CDR3 is TGTGCCAGCAGCTTCCGGGACCAAAGACTCTTC. The chain couples TRBV28 to TRBJ2-1; D possibly uses TRBD1 or TRBD2 (5 bases each). CDR3 length: 11 residues. The germline gives CDR1 MDHEN, CDR2 SYDVKM.

This clonotype was observed many times. This rearrangement joins TRBV20-1 to TRBJ2-5; D assignment may be TRBD1 or TRBD2 (5 bases each). Germline CDR1 reads DFQATT; CDR2 reads SNEGSKA (reference sequence). V dropped 6 bases and J dropped 1 base, with 18 bases sitting between them. The CDR3 sequence is 15 residues long. In nucleotides, the CDR3 is TGCAGTGCGTCGAGAGGGGCCGCCCCCCAAGAGACCCAGTACTTC. Amino acid sequence: CSASRGAAPQETQYF.

This clonotype was recorded at least ten times. CDR3 residues: CASSERRESGLYQETQYF. CDR3 sequence (DNA): TGTGCCAGCAGCGAAAGGAGGGAAAGCGGCCTGTACCAAGAGACCCAGTACTTC. This chain connects TRBV7-9 to TRBJ2-5; maybe TRBD2 (6 bases). CDR1 and CDR2 (germline): SEHNR, FQNEAQ (reference sequence). The CDR3 consists of 18 residues. With 5 bases removed from V and 0 bases from J, the gap between germline ends came to 22 bases.

In its sample, this clonotype was seen many times. CDR3 amino acids: CASSLRPQGGNTGELFF. The CDR3 DNA follows: TGTGCCAGCAGCTTAAGGCCACAGGGAGGTAACACCGGGGAGCTGTTTTTT. J is TRBJ2-2 and V is TRBV7-3; D is possibly TRBD1 or TRBD2 (6 bases each). The germline CDR1 and CDR2 sequences are SGHTA and FQGTGA. V was pared by 1 base and J by 2 bases, with 14 bases between. The CDR3 has 17 amino acids.

This clonotype was recorded at least ten times. The chain carries TRBV20-1 and TRBJ2-7, with D tentatively TRBD1 (5 bases). The germline CDR1 and CDR2 sequences are DFQATT and SNEGSKA (reference sequence). CDR3 length: 19 residues. V gave up 6 bases and J gave up 0 bases, with 30 bases separating them. The CDR3: CSAPRWGAERGESSYEQYF. For the CDR3, the DNA is TGCAGTGCCCCGAGGTGGGGCGCGGAAAGGGGTGAAAGCTCCTACGAGCAGTACTTC.

This clonotype was recorded a few times. The V gene is TRBV3-1, the J gene TRBJ2-1; tentative D call: TRBD2 (7 bases). Trimming shortened V by 4 bases and J by 3 bases, and 16 bases separated the two germline ends. The CDR3 has 16 residues. CDR1 and CDR2 from the germline V gene are LGHDT and YNNKEL (reference sequence). CDR3 sequence reads: CASSPSGAGVYNEQFF. In nucleotides, the CDR3 is TGTGCCAGCAGCCCCTCAGGGGCGGGGGTCTACAATGAGCAGTTCTTC.

This clonotype was picked up many times. V and J are TRBV3-1 and TRBJ2-7; 7 bases are a match to TRBD1. J was trimmed by 4 bases and V by 4 bases; bases with no gene match: 16. The CDR3 runs 17 residues. Germline loops: CDR1 LGHDT, CDR2 YNNKEL (reference sequence). The CDR3 DNA is TGTGCCAGCAGCCGGAGGACAGGCCCGTTTAAATCGTACGAGCAGTACTTC. Protein: CASSRRTGPFKSYEQYF.

Only a few counts were recorded for this clonotype. The chain is built from TRBV18 and TRBJ2-5; 8 bases fit TRBD1. Germline V gene sequence: CDR1 KGHSH, CDR2 LQKENI. Unmatched junction bases numbered 7, after V lost 3 bases and J lost 1 base. The CDR3 totals 16 residues. CDR3 protein: CASSPPGQASQETQYF. The DNA for the CDR3 is TGTGCCAGCTCACCCCCGGGACAGGCTTCCCAAGAGACCCAGTACTTC.

In this sample, this clonotype turned up many times. The chain employs TRBV4-2 and TRBJ1-1; TRBD1 agrees at 7 bases. Germline V lookup: CDR1 LGHNA, CDR2 YNFKEQ. CDR3 length: 15 residues. V dropped 0 bases and J dropped 1; count of bases not matched to a gene: 2. Written as DNA, the CDR3 is TGTGCCAGCAGCCAAGATCACAGGGGGAACACTGAAGCTTTCTTT. Amino acid sequence: CASSQDHRGNTEAFF.

V usage is TRBV21-1 and J usage is TRBJ2-4. TRBV21-1 is designated a pseudogene. The CDR3 spans 13 residues. CDR3: CASSKAPRNIQYF. CDR3 sequence (DNA): TGTGCCAGCAGCAAAGCCCCCAGGAACATTCAGTACTTC.

This clonotype was counted many times. The chain combines TRBV5-6 with TRBJ1-1; D might be TRBD1 (6 bases). Germline assignment: CDR1 SGHDT and CDR2 YYEEEE. The CDR3 runs to 17 residues. The V end lost 3 bases, the J end lost 3 bases, and 21 bases lay between the germline ends. The DNA for the CDR3 is TGTGCCAGCAGCTACGAGGGGGGCGTAATGGATGACACTGAAGCTTTCTTT. This codes for CASSYEGGVMDDTEAFF.

This chain uses TRBV19 with TRBJ2-1, with TRBD2 matching 10 bases. CDR1 is LNHDA and CDR2 is SQIVND in the germline V gene (reference sequence). J was trimmed by 9 bases and V by 4 bases; bases with no gene match: 9. CDR3 length: 15 amino acids. CDR3 sequence reads: CASSRQPGLALEQFF. Written as DNA, the CDR3 is TGTGCCAGTAGTAGACAACCGGGACTAGCGCTTGAGCAGTTCTTC.

This clonotype was seen at least ten times. The chain combines TRBV12-3 or TRBV12-4 with TRBJ2-2, with 8 bases identical to TRBD1. After removal of 3 bases from V and 8 bases from J, the junction contained 8 bases not matched to a gene. The CDR3 runs 15 residues. In nucleotides, the CDR3 is TGTGCCAGCAGTTTTGGGGGCCAGGGGGCAGGGGAGCTGTTTTTT. This gives the protein CASSFGGQGAGELFF.

By its share, this clonotype is medium-sized. One end of the junction does not line up with germline, which may come from a read error. CDR3: CASSQTTGSGANVLTF. The CDR3 DNA is TGTGCCAGCAGCCAAACTACCGGCTCTGGGGCCAACGTCCTGACTTTC. V gene TRBV4-1 combines with J gene TRBJ2-6; no reliable D call. CDR1 is MGHRA and CDR2 is YSYEKL in the germline V gene. CDR3 length: 16 amino acids.

This clonotype was observed a few times. V gene TRBV20-1 combines with J gene TRBJ2-3; TRBD1 matches at 8 bases. V lost 1 base and J lost 5; bases outside the gene matches: 8. The CDR3 covers 15 residues. The germline V gene encodes CDR1 DFQATT and CDR2 SNEGSKA (reference sequence). CDR3 nucleotides: TGCAGTGCTAGAGGCAGGGGGCGCGGTGTAGATACGCAGTATTTT. Residues: CSARGRGRGVDTQYF.

This clonotype was seen many times. V usage is TRBV5-1 and J usage is TRBJ2-1, with TRBD2 matching 11 bases. V was pared by 0 bases and J by 4 bases, with 0 bases of the junction left unmatched. Germline CDR1 is SGHRS and CDR2 is YFSETQ. This CDR3 has 15 residues. In DNA, the CDR3 is TGCGCCAGCAGCTTGGCTAGCGGGGGGTACAATGAGCAGTTCTTC. This encodes CASSLASGGYNEQFF.

A word on this clonotype: A read error is possible here, since a much larger clone lies one base away. J is TRBJ2-5 and V is TRBV10-3; D is possibly TRBD2 (5 bases). The CDR3 runs 15 residues. Germline V lookup: CDR1 ENHRY, CDR2 SYGVKD. The CDR3 bases are TGTGCCCTCAGTGAGCCCCAGGCGGGTTCAGAGACCCAGTACTTC. The encoded protein is CALSEPQAGSETQYF.